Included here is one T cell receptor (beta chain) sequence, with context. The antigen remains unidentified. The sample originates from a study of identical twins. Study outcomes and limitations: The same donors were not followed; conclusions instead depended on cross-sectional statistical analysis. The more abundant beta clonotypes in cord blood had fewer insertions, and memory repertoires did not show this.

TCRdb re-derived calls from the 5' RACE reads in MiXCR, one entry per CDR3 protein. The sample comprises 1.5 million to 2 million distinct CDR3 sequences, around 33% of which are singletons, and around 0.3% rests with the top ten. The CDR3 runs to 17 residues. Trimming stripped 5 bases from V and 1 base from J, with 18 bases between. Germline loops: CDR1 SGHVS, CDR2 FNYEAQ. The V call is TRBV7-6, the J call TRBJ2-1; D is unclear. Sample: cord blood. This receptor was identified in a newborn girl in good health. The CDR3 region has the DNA TGTGCCAGCAGCCCACGGCCCTTACAAGGGTCCTACAATGAGCAGTTCTTC. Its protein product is CASSPRPLQGSYNEQFF.